The 9 T cell receptor beta chains below come from one sample, sequenced in a study of shared clonotypes between healthy human individuals. Profiled with immunoSEQ multiplex PCR; TCRdb holds only in-frame clones, not every one. This table has more than 150,000 clones, roughly 70% appearing once. The sequencing input was memory CD4+ T cells sorted from blood. Subset reported: CD45RA-negative fraction. These TCRs come from a man aged 30 to 39 in good health.

This chain uses TRBV7-2 with TRBJ2-2, with D perhaps TRBD2 (5 bases). CDR3 size: 11 residues. V lost 2 bases and J lost 10, with 5 bases in between. Germline CDR1 SGHTA, CDR2 FQGNSA. CDR3 sequence: CASSLREELFF. CDR3 in DNA: TGTGCCAGCAGCTTACGGGAGGAGCTGTTTTTT.

The V and J genes are TRBV4-1 and TRBJ2-1; D remains ambiguous. Germline V CDR1 and CDR2: MGHRA, YSYEKL. Trimming took 2 bases from V and 0 from J, leaving 8 bases between them. This CDR3 is 15 amino acids long. The DNA of the CDR3 is TGCGCCAGCAGCCAATCTCAGGACTCCTACAATGAGCAGTTCTTC. Translation: CASSQSQDSYNEQFF.

V usage is TRBV9 and J usage is TRBJ2-5; perhaps TRBD2 as D (6 bases). V was cut by 4 bases and J by 4 bases, with 17 bases left in between. The CDR3 is 15 amino acids. Germline V gene data show CDR1 as SGDLS and CDR2 as YYNGEE. The CDR3 region has the DNA TGTGCCAGCAGCCTCCGTCCGACTAGTGGAGAGACCCAGTACTTC. This sequence encodes CASSLRPTSGETQYF. The whole variable domain, remainder taken from reference TRBV9 and TRBJ2-5, is DSGVTQTPKHLITATGQRVTLRCSPRSGDLSVYWYQQSLDQGLQFLIQYYNGEERAKGNILERFSAQQFPDLHSELNLSSLELGDSALYFCASSLRPTSGETQYFGPGTRLLVL.

The DNA for the CDR3 is TGCGCCAGCAGTCGGACTAGCGGGAGAGAAGTTGGTGAGCAGTTCTTC. This encodes CASSRTSGREVGEQFF. The rearrangement links TRBV5-1 to TRBJ2-1; 13 bases map to TRBD2. This CDR3 has 16 residues. The V and J ends lost 5 bases and 9 bases, in that order; junction bases with no gene match: 11. The germline V gene encodes CDR1 SGHRS and CDR2 YFSETQ.

V gene TRBV2 combines with J gene TRBJ1-1; 8 nucleotides align to TRBD1. This CDR3 spans 15 amino acids. V lost 2 bases and J lost 4; bases outside the gene matches: 6. Germline CDR1 SNHLY, CDR2 FYNNEI. Written as DNA, the CDR3 is TGTGCCAGCAGTGAAATGGGACAGGTGTCCACTGAAGCTTTCTTT. This encodes CASSEMGQVSTEAFF.

This sequence joins TRBV27 and TRBJ2-7, with TRBD1 identical over 9 bases. Trimming cost V 4 bases and J 4 bases; bases outside gene matches: 5. This CDR3 has 14 amino acids. CDR1 MNHEY and CDR2 SMNVEV come from the germline V gene (reference sequence). Written as DNA, the CDR3 is TGTGCCAGCAGTTCCACGGACAGGGGATACGAGCAGTACTTC. Protein: CASSSTDRGYEQYF.

This clone appeared once. The rearrangement links TRBV11-3 to TRBJ2-5, with a weak D call TRBD2 (5 bases). Germline V gene data show CDR1 as SGHNT and CDR2 as YENEEA. With 0 bases removed from V and 3 bases from J, the gap between germline ends came to 20 bases. The CDR3 loop spans 18 amino acids. CDR3 amino acids: CASSLDLTPTISEETQYF. In DNA, the CDR3 is TGTGCCAGCAGCTTAGATCTAACCCCGACTATAAGCGAAGAGACCCAGTACTTC.

As to this clone: The same CDR3 can be traced to other DNA sequences in this sample. The CDR3 here is CASSLAGGEGEKLFF. Here the CDR3 DNA reads TGCGCCAGCAGCTTGGCAGGGGGGGAGGGTGAAAAACTGTTTTTT. The chain carries TRBV5-1 and TRBJ1-4; 7 bases fit TRBD1. This CDR3 contains 15 residues. The germline gives CDR1 SGHRS, CDR2 YFSETQ. With V trimmed by 0 bases and J by 7 bases, 6 bases remained unmatched. The full variable domain, completed using reference TRBV5-1 and TRBJ1-4, is KAGVTQTPRYLIKTRGQQVTLSCSPISGHRSVSWYQQTPGQGLQFLFEYFSETQRNKGNFPGRFSGRQFSNSRSEMNVSTLELGDSALYLCASSLAGGEGEKLFFGSGTQLSVL.

V usage is TRBV15 and J usage is TRBJ2-3; 7 nucleotides match TRBD2. V shed 0 bases, J shed 3 bases, and the junction held 6 bases outside the gene matches. Germline CDR1 reads LNHNV; CDR2 reads YYDKDF (reference sequence). This CDR3 is built from 16 residues. CDR3 in amino acids: CATSRDRGGRTDTQYF. The CDR3 nucleotides read TGTGCCACCAGCAGAGATCGGGGCGGGAGAACAGATACGCAGTATTTT.